The source of this T cell receptor (beta chain) is a study of blood T cell repertoires in COVID-19. The wider study: Donors in the United States, Italy and Spain gave samples during acute or convalescent COVID-19. PBMCs, B-cell-depleted T cells, or T cells provided the cDNA or gDNA that made up the material.

Symptom resolution, clearance, or two negative PCRs marked the recovered donors of Cohort 3. On this clone itself: The sample carries other DNA sequences with the same CDR3.

CDR1 and CDR2 (germline): SQVTM, ANQGSEA. The CDR3 contains 13 residues. The V segment lost 3 bases and the J segment 3 bases; nucleotides outside the gene matches: 3. In the study's own analysis: Estimated nucleated cell counts came from reference gene primer amplification. Sequencing used immunoSEQ multiplex PCR; TCRdb keeps in-frame clones, though not all of them. Clone size and V and J calls were adopted from that table, with D and trimming inferred from the DNA. Of about 310,000 clones listed, 89% are singletons. The specimen was PBMCs or T cells enriched from blood (not recorded which). The V gene is TRBV29-1, the J gene TRBJ2-3; 7 positions agree with TRBD2. The clonotype comes from a woman aged 40 to 50 who had recovered from COVID-19. CDR3 loop: CSVDEGGTDTQYF. CDR3 nucleotides: TGCAGCGTTGATGAGGGAGGGACAGATACGCAGTATTTT.